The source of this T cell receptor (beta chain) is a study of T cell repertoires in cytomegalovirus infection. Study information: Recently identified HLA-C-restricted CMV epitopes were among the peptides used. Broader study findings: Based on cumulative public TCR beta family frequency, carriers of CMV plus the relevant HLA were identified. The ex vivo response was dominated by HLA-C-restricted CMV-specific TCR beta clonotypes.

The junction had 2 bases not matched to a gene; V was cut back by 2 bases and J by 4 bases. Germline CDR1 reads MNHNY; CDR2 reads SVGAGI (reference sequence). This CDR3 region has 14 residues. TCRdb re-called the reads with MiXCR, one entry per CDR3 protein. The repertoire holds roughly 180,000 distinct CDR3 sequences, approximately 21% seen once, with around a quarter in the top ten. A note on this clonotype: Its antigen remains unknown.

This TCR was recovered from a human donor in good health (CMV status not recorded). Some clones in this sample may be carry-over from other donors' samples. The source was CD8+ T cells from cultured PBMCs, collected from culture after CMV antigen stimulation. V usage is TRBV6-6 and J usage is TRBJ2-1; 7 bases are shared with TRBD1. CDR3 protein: CASSYGGQYNEQFF. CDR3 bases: TGTGCCAGCAGTTACGGGGGACAGTACAATGAGCAGTTCTTC.